This T cell receptor (beta chain) was retrieved from a study of blood T cells in healthy people across ages. Germline loops: CDR1 SGHTA, CDR2 FQGTGA. Unmatched junction bases numbered 17, after V lost 2 bases and J lost 8 bases. The CDR3 runs to 18 residues. About this clonotype itself: Its specificity is unknown.

The study's findings and limits: Naive T cell percentage and TCR beta diversity correlated strongly.

For the second PCR, which ran for roughly 6 to 11 cycles, a sample-barcoded 5' primer and a J-beta primer mix were used. Every sample gave at least 2.5 million paired-end reads containing CDR3. TCRdb fed the 5' RACE reads into MiXCR, producing one record per CDR3 protein. The sample records roughly 700,000 distinct CDR3 sequences, approximately 50% being singletons. Material for sequencing was blood. The receptor was isolated from a woman aged 60 to 75 in good health. V usage is TRBV7-3 and J usage is TRBJ2-1; 8 bases agree with TRBD2. CDR3 in DNA: TGTGCCAGCAGCTTAGATGGGCTTGGGATAGCGGGAAGGTATGAGCAGTTCTTC. Its protein product is CASSLDGLGIAGRYEQFF.